This TCR beta chain was captured in a study of blood T cell repertoires in COVID-19. Study details: COVID-19 samples collected from the United States, Italy and Spain covered acute and convalescent phases. PBMCs, B-cell-depleted T cells, or T cells provided the cDNA or gDNA that made up the material.

Original processing notes: Amplification of reference gene primers was used by the study to estimate nucleated cell counts. Using immunoSEQ multiplex PCR, the repertoire was profiled, and TCRdb retains in-frame clones only, with some absent. V, J and clone size reflect that table, while D and trimming were determined from the DNA. The sample lists 95,000 to 150,000 clones, about 79% occurring once. This sequence originates from an elderly woman with acute or convalescent COVID-19. The sequenced material came from peripheral blood.

The CDR3 region is CATSRRTGGNEKLFF. Here the CDR3 DNA reads TGTGCCACCAGCAGACGGACAGGGGGGAATGAAAAACTGTTTTTT. V is TRBV15 and J is TRBJ1-4; 10 bases map to TRBD1. The junction had 2 bases not matched to a gene; V was cut back by 2 bases and J by 5 bases. Germline loops: CDR1 LNHNV, CDR2 YYDKDF (reference sequence). The CDR3 extends over 15 amino acids.